The clone carrying this TCR beta chain was seen repeatedly, ten times or more. The time point denotes: healthy volunteer bleed at 2 weeks. Sequencing started from total RNA isolated from unfractionated whole blood. TCRdb re-called the RACE reads with MiXCR, one entry per CDR3 protein. The sample has about 130,000 distinct CDR3 sequences, more than 7.5% seen once. The sample is drawn from a study of human T cells and chemical hapten exposure. Material for sequencing was whole blood. The TCR comes from a male donor in good health. Some clones in this sample may be carry-over from other donors' samples.

This CDR3 reads CASSQRDRGGISTYEQYF. CDR3 coding DNA: TGTGCCAGCAGCCAACGGGACAGGGGCGGTATTAGCACCTACGAGCAGTACTTC. V gene TRBV11-2 combines with J gene TRBJ2-7; 10 bases fit TRBD1. The junction had 15 bases not matched to a gene; V was cut back by 5 bases and J by 2 bases. The CDR3 consists of 18 residues. Germline-derived CDR1 and CDR2 are SGHAT and FQNNGV.